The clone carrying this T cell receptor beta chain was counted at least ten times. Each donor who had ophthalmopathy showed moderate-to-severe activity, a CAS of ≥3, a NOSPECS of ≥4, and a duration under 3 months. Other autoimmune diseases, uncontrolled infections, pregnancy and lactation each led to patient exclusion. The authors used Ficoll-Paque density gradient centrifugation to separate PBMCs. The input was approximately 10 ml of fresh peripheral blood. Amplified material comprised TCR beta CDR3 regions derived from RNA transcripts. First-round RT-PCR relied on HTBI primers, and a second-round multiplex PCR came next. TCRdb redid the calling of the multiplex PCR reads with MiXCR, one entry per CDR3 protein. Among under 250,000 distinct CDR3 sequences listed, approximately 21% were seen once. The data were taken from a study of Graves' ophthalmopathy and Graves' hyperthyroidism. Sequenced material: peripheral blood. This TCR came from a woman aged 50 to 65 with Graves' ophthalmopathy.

In nucleotides, the CDR3 is TGTGCCAGCAGTTTAGGGAGTGCAGGGGCCGCGAACACTGAAGCTTTCTTT. Protein sequence: CASSLGSAGAANTEAFF. The V and J genes are TRBV27 and TRBJ1-1; TRBD1 might be the D (6 bases). The CDR3 consists of 17 residues. Looked up from germline, CDR1 is MNHEY and CDR2 is SMNVEV (reference sequence). V lost 2 bases, J lost 1 base, and 17 bases lay in between.